The source of this T cell receptor (beta chain) is a study of radiation and T cells in renal cell carcinoma. Study details: Nephrectomy followed 15 Gy stereotactic body radiation by 4 weeks. Study observations and caveats: Top tumor clonotypes rose in blood 2 weeks post-radiation, then contracted.

TCRdb's copy holds only in-frame clones and misses some; the assay was immunoSEQ multiplex PCR. The sample yields 100,000 to 150,000 clones, 88% seen once. This clone was seen more than once but under ten times. Its antigen is unknown. Germline loops: CDR1 LNHNV, CDR2 YYDKDF (reference sequence). Trimming cost V 0 bases and J 5 bases, with 4 bases left between them. The CDR3 loop spans 12 amino acids. This sample's time point: blood 2 weeks post-SBRT. The treatment here: 15 Gy SBRT to primary tumor, nephrectomy 4 weeks later. This receptor was obtained from a woman in her 70s with renal cell carcinoma. The material was blood, obtained from a patient whose treatment included radiotherapy and nephrectomy. V gene TRBV15 combines with J gene TRBJ1-2; D not resolved. The CDR3 reads CATSREQYGYTF. Here the CDR3 DNA reads TGTGCCACCAGCAGAGAACAGTATGGCTACACCTTC. The full variable domain, its missing parts supplied by reference TRBV15 and TRBJ1-2, is DAMVIQNPRYQVTQFGKPVTLSCSQTLNHNVMYWYQQKSSQAPKLLFHYYDKDFNNEADTPDNFQSRRPNTSFCFLDIRSPGLGDTAMYLCATSREQYGYTFGSGTRLTVV.